The sample holds a few counts of the clone carrying this T cell receptor (beta chain). What it binds is not known. The data belong to a study of identical twins. Findings and limits, study-wide: Not following the same donors, the study drew its conclusions from cross-sectional statistical analysis. The study found excess low generation probability among twin-shared out-of-frame alpha sequences.

TCRdb re-derived calls from the 5' RACE reads in MiXCR, one entry per CDR3 protein. The data contain about 890,000 distinct CDR3 sequences, roughly 12% of them singletons. The length of the CDR3 is 13 residues. V was pared by 9 bases and J by 2 bases, with 13 bases between. CDR1 and CDR2 from the germline V gene are MNHEY and SMNVEV (reference sequence). The sample was also reused in another study, on yellow fever vaccine responses in identical twins.

The genes are TRBV27 and TRBJ1-1; D gene ambiguous. Sequenced material: PBMCs. The TCR was taken from a woman in her late teens or twenties in good health. CDR3 nucleotide sequence: TGTGCCAGTCTAAGGTGGGGTAACACTGAAGCTTTCTTT. This gives the protein CASLRWGNTEAFF.